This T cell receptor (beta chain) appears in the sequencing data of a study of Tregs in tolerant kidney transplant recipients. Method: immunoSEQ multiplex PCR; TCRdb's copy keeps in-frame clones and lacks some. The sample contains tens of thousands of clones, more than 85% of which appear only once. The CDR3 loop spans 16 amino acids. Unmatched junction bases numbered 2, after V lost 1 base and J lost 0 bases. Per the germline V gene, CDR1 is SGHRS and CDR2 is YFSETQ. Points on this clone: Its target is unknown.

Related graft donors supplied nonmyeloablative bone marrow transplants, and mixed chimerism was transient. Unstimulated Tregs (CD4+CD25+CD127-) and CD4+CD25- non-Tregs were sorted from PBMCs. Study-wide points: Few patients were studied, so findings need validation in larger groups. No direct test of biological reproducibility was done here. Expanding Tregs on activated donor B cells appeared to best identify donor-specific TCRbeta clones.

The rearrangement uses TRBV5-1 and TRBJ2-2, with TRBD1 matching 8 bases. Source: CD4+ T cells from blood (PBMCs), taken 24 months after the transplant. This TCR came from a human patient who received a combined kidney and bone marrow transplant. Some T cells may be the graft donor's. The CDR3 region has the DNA TGCGCCAGCAGCTTGCTACAGGGGGCGAACACCGGGGAGCTGTTTTTT. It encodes CASSLLQGANTGELFF.